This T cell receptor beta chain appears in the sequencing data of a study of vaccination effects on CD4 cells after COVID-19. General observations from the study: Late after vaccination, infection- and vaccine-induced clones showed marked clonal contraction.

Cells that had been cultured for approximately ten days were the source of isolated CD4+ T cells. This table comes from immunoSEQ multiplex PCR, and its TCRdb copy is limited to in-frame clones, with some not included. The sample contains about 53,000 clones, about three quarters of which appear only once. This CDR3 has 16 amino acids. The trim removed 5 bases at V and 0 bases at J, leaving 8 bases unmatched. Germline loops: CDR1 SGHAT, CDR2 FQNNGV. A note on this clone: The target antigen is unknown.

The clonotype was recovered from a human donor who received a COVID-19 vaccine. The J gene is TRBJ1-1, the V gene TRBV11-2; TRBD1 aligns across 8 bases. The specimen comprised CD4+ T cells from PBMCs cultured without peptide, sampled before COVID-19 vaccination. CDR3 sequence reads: CASSPRTGSLNTEAFF. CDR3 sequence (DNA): TGTGCCAGCAGCCCCCGGACAGGGAGTTTGAACACTGAAGCTTTCTTT.